This T cell receptor (beta chain) was found in a study of liver allograft versus peripheral blood T cells. Background on the study: The authors compared T cell receptor repertoires in transplanted livers with recipients' peripheral blood repertoires. Study results and limitations: Peripheral blood reportedly held T cell receptor repertoires that differed from those inside liver allografts.

Using its own MiXCR run on the reads, TCRdb lists one record per CDR3 protein. The sample lists 7,400 or so distinct CDR3 sequences; under 20% were seen once. For this clonotype: What it recognizes is unknown.

Between the trimmed V and J ends, which lost 5 bases and 7 bases, there was a span of 15 bases. This CDR3 is built from 13 residues. The chain links TRBV12-3 or TRBV12-4 to TRBJ2-7, with unresolved D. This TCR was recovered from a human patient who had a liver transplant. T cells may partly derive from the graft donor. As DNA, the CDR3 is TGTGCCAGCAGTCCCCAGCTCCTACGGGAGCAGTACTTC. Translating it yields CASSPQLLREQYF.